Listed below are T cell receptor beta chains from one sample, sequenced in a study of cytotoxic CD8 clonotypes in ibrutinib-treated CLL. Sequenced by immunoSEQ multiplex PCR; TCRdb stores in-frame clones only, minus some. Here the sample spans about 15,000 clones, around 81% being singletons. The material sequenced was PBMCs, taken before ibrutinib treatment. The receptors were sampled from a human donor with chronic lymphocytic leukemia. CDR3s include the opening cysteine and the closing phenylalanine or tryptophan. A D gene is named only where the DNA matches it firmly. Size is stated for part of the rows, as once, few or many counts, or as a class when the clone is expanded.

d_gene | j_gene | len | abundance | v_gene | CDR3aa | CDR3nt
- | TRBJ1-3 | 14 | once | TRBV28 | CASRLINSGNTIYF | TGTGCCAGCAGACTTATAAACTCTGGAAACACCATATATTTT
TRBD1 | TRBJ2-6 | 18 | - | TRBV4-3 | CASSPAGTGLSGANVLTF | TGCGCCAGCAGCCCGGCCGGGACAGGACTGTCTGGGGCCAACGTCCTGACTTTC
- | TRBJ2-1 | 12 | - | TRBV28 | CASSLNSFPKFF | TGTGCCAGCAGTTTGAACTCCTTCCCCAAGTTCTTC
- | TRBJ2-7 | 15 | - | TRBV5-8 | CASSFASTRTYEQYF | TGTGCCAGCAGCTTTGCGAGCACACGGACCTACGAGCAGTACTTC
TRBD1 | TRBJ2-2 | 14 | - | TRBV29-1 | CSVPGQGNTGELFF | TGCAGCGTACCGGGACAGGGGAACACCGGGGAGCTGTTTTTT
- | TRBJ2-5 | 15 | once | TRBV5-1 | CASSLYGGTFETQYF | TGCGCCAGCAGCTTGTACGGGGGAACGTTCGAGACCCAGTACTTC
TRBD1 | TRBJ1-1 | 15 | - | TRBV6-5 | CASSVSRGLSTEAFF | TGTGCCAGCAGTGTCTCAAGGGGGCTGAGCACTGAAGCTTTCTTT
- | TRBJ2-7 | 15 | - | TRBV7-9 | CASTPRAGSSYEQYF | TGTGCCAGCACCCCCCGGGCAGGGAGCTCCTACGAGCAGTACTTC
TRBD2 | TRBJ2-7 | 16 | - | TRBV2 | CASSDGVLAASYEQYF | TGTGCCAGCAGTGATGGTGTACTAGCGGCCTCCTACGAGCAGTACTTC
TRBD2 | TRBJ2-3 | 18 | - | TRBV7-9 | CASSLKERVAGVTDTQYF | TGTGCCAGCAGCTTAAAAGAAAGGGTAGCGGGAGTGACAGATACGCAGTATTTT
TRBD2 | TRBJ2-3 | 15 | once | TRBV11-3 | CASSLHSGSTDTQYF | TGTGCCAGCAGCTTGCATAGCGGGAGCACAGATACGCAGTATTTT
TRBD1 | TRBJ2-7 | 14 | - | TRBV27 | CASAGGVGSYEQYF | TGTGCCAGCGCAGGGGGTGTGGGATCCTACGAGCAGTACTTC
TRBD1 | TRBJ2-7 | 14 | once | TRBV29-1 | CSATQGTLSYEQYF | TGCAGCGCAACACAGGGGACCCTCTCCTACGAGCAGTACTTC
- | TRBJ1-4 | 15 | - | TRBV15 | CATSREDGPNEKLFF | TGTGCCACCAGCAGAGAGGACGGACCTAATGAAAAACTGTTTTTT
- | TRBJ2-2 | 14 | - | TRBV28 | CASGLRVNTGELFF | TGTGCCAGCGGGTTGCGGGTGAACACCGGGGAGCTGTTTTTT
- | TRBJ2-5 | 14 | - | TRBV29-1 | CSVFGDVGEETQYF | TGCAGCGTGTTCGGGGATGTAGGTGAAGAGACCCAGTACTTC
TRBD1 | TRBJ1-5 | 15 | - | TRBV5-1 | CASSLAGQGGQPQHF | TGCGCCAGCAGCCTGGCGGGACAGGGAGGTCAGCCCCAGCATTTT
TRBD1 | TRBJ2-1 | 14 | few | TRBV6-5 | CASRRTGGVNEQFF | TGTGCCAGCAGGCGGACAGGGGGCGTCAATGAGCAGTTCTTC
- | TRBJ2-5 | 15 | - | TRBV11-2 | CASSLIWDNQETQYF | TGTGCCAGCAGCTTGATCTGGGACAACCAAGAGACCCAGTACTTC
- | TRBJ1-5 | 15 | - | TRBV7-2 | CASRLRLEGGQPQHF | TGTGCCAGCAGATTACGGTTGGAGGGAGGTCAGCCCCAGCATTTT
- | TRBJ1-1 | 14 | - | TRBV6-6 | CASSRSRQNTEAFF | TGTGCCAGCAGTCGTTCGCGACAGAACACTGAAGCTTTCTTT
- | TRBJ2-5 | 12 | - | TRBV7-3 | CASSFGSETQYF | TGTGCCAGCAGCTTTGGTTCGGAGACCCAGTACTTC
TRBD1 | TRBJ1-5 | 15 | - | TRBV7-2 | CASSQAGQLNQPQHF | TGTGCCAGCAGCCAAGCGGGACAGCTAAATCAGCCCCAGCATTTT
- | TRBJ2-1 | 15 | - | TRBV9 | CASSETGQQGNEQFF | TGTGCCAGCAGCGAGACGGGCCAACAGGGCAATGAGCAGTTCTTC
- | TRBJ2-3 | 16 | - | TRBV7-8 | CASSERTQGSTDTQYF | TGTGCCAGCAGCGAACGAACTCAGGGTTCCACAGATACGCAGTATTTT
- | TRBJ2-7 | 13 | - | TRBV9 | CASSVAFFDEQYF | TGTGCCAGCAGCGTAGCTTTTTTCGACGAGCAGTACTTC
TRBD2 | TRBJ2-1 | 14 | - | TRBV25-1 | CASRLAGILGEQFF | TGTGCCAGCAGGCTAGCGGGAATTTTAGGTGAGCAGTTCTTC
- | TRBJ1-4 | 12 | - | TRBV7-9 | CASSPSGEKLFF | TGTGCCAGCAGCCCCAGTGGGGAAAAACTGTTTTTT
- | TRBJ2-2 | 14 | - | TRBV21-1 | CASTGTDNTGELFF | TGTGCCAGCACCGGGACAGATAACACCGGGGAGCTGTTTTTT
TRBD1 | TRBJ2-1 | 15 | - | TRBV19 | CASSGGTGRRNEQFF | TGTGCCAGTAGTGGCGGGACAGGGCGACGTAATGAGCAGTTCTTC
TRBD2 | TRBJ2-1 | 20 | once | TRBV4-1 | CASSPPNRWTSGRTRNEQFF | TGCGCCAGCAGCCCTCCCAACCGGTGGACTAGCGGGAGGACTAGAAATGAGCAGTTCTTC
- | TRBJ1-2 | 15 | - | TRBV11-2 | CASRESILGSYGYTF | TGTGCCAGCAGAGAATCCATTCTAGGGAGCTATGGCTACACCTTC
- | TRBJ2-7 | 15 | once | TRBV21-1 | CASSRGRRGRNEQYF | TGTGCCAGCAGCAGAGGACGGAGGGGGCGAAACGAGCAGTACTTC
TRBD2 | TRBJ2-5 | 14 | - | TRBV4-2 | CASSQTSAQETQYF | TGTGCCAGCAGTCAGACTAGCGCACAAGAGACCCAGTACTTC
- | TRBJ2-1 | 15 | - | TRBV6-5 | CASSYDFLGDNEQFF | TGTGCCAGCAGTTATGACTTCCTGGGGGACAATGAGCAGTTCTTC
- | TRBJ1-5 | 11 | - | TRBV28 | CASSLNQPQHF | TGTGCCAGCAGTTTGAATCAGCCCCAGCATTTT
- | TRBJ1-1 | 16 | - | TRBV18 | CASSPQDSGGNTEAFF | TGTGCCAGCTCACCACAGGACAGTGGGGGGAACACTGAAGCTTTCTTT
TRBD2 | TRBJ2-3 | 15 | - | TRBV9 | CASSVDPGGSDTQYF | TGTGCCAGCAGCGTAGACCCGGGGGGATCAGATACGCAGTATTTT
- | TRBJ2-7 | 12 | - | TRBV10-3 | CAISEDSYEQYF | TGTGCCATCAGTGAAGACAGCTACGAGCAGTACTTC
TRBD1 | TRBJ2-2 | 15 | - | TRBV19 | CASRTGQGNTGELFF | TGTGCCAGTAGGACGGGACAGGGGAACACCGGGGAGCTGTTTTTT
TRBD2 | TRBJ2-3 | 15 | - | TRBV28 | CASSPLAGGPDTQYF | TGTGCCAGCAGTCCATTAGCGGGAGGCCCAGATACGCAGTATTTT
- | TRBJ1-1 | 15 | - | TRBV5-4 | CASSLAKRPYSEAFF | TGTGCCAGCAGCTTGGCCAAGCGCCCATATTCGGAAGCTTTCTTT
- | TRBJ1-1 | 14 | - | TRBV30 | CAWTPGQINTEAFF | TGTGCCTGGACCCCGGGCCAAATTAACACTGAAGCTTTCTTT
TRBD1 | TRBJ2-5 | 15 | - | TRBV19 | CASSNDRGVFETQYF | TGTGCCAGTAGTAACGACAGGGGGGTTTTCGAGACCCAGTACTTC
TRBD1 | TRBJ2-1 | 15 | - | TRBV10-1 | CAMTNRGSSYNEQFF | TGCGCCATGACAAACAGGGGAAGTTCCTACAATGAGCAGTTCTTC
- | TRBJ2-7 | 13 | once | TRBV6-1 | CASSVRDQNEQYF | TGTGCCAGCAGTGTTAGGGATCAGAACGAGCAGTACTTC
- | TRBJ1-1 | 14 | - | TRBV5-1 | CASSFTGWGTEAFF | TGCGCCAGCAGCTTTACGGGGTGGGGGACTGAAGCTTTCTTT
- | TRBJ2-7 | 14 | - | TRBV2 | CASTLDPEFYEQYF | TGTGCCAGCACGCTTGACCCGGAGTTCTACGAGCAGTACTTC